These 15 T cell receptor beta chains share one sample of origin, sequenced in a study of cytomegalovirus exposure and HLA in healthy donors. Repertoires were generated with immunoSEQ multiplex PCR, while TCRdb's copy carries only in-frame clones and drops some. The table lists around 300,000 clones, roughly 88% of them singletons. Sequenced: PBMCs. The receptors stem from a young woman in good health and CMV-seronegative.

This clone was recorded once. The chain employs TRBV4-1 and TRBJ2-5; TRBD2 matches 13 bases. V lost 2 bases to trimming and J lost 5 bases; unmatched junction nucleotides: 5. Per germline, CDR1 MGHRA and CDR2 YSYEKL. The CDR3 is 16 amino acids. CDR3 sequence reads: CASSQRLAGGRETQYF. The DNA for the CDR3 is TGCGCCAGCAGCCAACGACTAGCGGGAGGACGTGAGACCCAGTACTTC.

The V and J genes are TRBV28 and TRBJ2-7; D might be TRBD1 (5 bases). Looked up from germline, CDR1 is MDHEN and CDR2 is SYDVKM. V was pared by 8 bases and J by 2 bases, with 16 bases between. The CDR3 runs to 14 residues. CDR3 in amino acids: CASAWSRATYEQYF. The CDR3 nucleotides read TGTGCCAGCGCCTGGAGCAGGGCTACCTACGAGCAGTACTTC.

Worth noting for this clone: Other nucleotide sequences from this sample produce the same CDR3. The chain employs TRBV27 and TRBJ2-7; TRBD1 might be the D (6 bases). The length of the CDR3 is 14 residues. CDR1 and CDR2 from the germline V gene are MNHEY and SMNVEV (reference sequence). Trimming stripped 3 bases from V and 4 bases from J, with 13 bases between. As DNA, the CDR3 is TGTGCCAGCAGTTTGAGCAGGGGAATTTACGAGCAGTACTTC. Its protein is CASSLSRGIYEQYF.

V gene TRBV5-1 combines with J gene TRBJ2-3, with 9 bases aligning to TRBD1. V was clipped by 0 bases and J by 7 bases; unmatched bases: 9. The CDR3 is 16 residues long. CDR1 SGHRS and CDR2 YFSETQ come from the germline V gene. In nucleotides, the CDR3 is TGCGCCAGCAGCTTGGACGGGACAGGGCCAACGAATACGCAGTATTTT. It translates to CASSLDGTGPTNTQYF.

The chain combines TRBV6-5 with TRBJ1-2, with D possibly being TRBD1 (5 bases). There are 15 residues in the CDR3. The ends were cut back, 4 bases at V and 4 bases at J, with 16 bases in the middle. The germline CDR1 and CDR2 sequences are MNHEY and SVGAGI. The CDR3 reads CASSSPDRDLYGYTF. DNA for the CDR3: TGTGCCAGCAGTTCCCCCGACAGAGATCTCTATGGCTACACCTTC.

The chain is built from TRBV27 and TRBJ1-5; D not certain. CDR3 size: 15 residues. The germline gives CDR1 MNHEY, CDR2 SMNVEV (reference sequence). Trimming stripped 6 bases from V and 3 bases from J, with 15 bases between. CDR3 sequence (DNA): TGTGCCAGCAGACCACCCGGAGGGCTCAATCAGCCCCAGCATTTT. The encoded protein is CASRPPGGLNQPQHF.

CDR3 region: CASSLYPQGLFF. The DNA for the CDR3 is TGTGCCAGCAGTTTATACCCTCAGGGACTGTTTTTT. The gene calls are TRBV28 and TRBJ1-4; possibly TRBD1 for D (5 bases). V lost 1 base, J lost 13 bases, and 10 bases lay in between. The CDR3 contains 12 residues. Germline V gene lookup returns CDR1 MDHEN and CDR2 SYDVKM.

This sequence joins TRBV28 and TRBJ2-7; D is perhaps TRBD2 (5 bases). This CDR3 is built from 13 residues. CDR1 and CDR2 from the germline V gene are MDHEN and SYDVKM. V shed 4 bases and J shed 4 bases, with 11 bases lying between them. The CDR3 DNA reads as TGTGCCAGCAGTTCGGGGAGTGGTTACGAGCAGTACTTC. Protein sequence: CASSSGSGYEQYF.

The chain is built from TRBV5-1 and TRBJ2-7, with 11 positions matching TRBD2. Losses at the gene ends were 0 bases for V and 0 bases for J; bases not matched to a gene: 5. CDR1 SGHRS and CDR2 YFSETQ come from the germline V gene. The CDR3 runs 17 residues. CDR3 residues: CASSLVTSGVSSYEQYF. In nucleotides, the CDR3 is TGCGCCAGCAGCTTGGTGACTAGCGGGGTGAGCTCCTACGAGCAGTACTTC.

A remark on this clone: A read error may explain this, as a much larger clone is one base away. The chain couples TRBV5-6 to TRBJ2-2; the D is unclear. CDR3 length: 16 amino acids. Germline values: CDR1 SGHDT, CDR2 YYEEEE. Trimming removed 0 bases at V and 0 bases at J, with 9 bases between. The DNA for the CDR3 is TGTGCCAGCAGCTTGGGGGCAGACGCGAACACCGGGGAGCTGTTTTTT. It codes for CASSLGADANTGELFF. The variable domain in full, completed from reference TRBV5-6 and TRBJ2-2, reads DAGVTQSPTHLIKTRGQQVTLRCSPKSGHDTVSWYQQALGQGPQFIFQYYEEEERQRGNFPDRFSGHQFPNYSSELNVNALLLGDSALYLCASSLGADANTGELFFGEGSRLTVL.

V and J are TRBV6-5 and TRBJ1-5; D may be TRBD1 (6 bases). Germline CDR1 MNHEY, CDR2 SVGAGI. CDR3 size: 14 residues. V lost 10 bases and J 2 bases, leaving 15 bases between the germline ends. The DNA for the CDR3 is TGTGCCACCGGGGGGCGCGGGGGCAATCAGCCCCAGCATTTT. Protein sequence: CATGGRGGNQPQHF.

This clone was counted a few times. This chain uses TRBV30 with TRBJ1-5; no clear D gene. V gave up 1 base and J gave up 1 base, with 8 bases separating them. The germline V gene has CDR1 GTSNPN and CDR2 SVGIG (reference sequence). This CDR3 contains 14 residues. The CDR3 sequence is CAWSAGMSNQPQHF. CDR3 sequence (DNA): TGTGCCTGGAGTGCCGGGATGAGCAATCAGCCCCAGCATTTT. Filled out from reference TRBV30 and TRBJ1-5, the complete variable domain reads SQTIHQWPATLVQPVGSPLSLECTVEGTSNPNLYWYRQAAGRGLQLLFYSVGIGQISSEVPQNLSASRPQDRQFILSSKKLLLSDSGFYLCAWSAGMSNQPQHFGDGTRLSIL.

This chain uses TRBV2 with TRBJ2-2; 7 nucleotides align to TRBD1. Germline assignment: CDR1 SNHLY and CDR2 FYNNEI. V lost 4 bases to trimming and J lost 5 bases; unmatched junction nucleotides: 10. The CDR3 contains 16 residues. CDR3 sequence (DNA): TGTGCCAGCAGTGCCGTCGACAGGGCAGGGACCGGGGAGCTGTTTTTT. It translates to CASSAVDRAGTGELFF.

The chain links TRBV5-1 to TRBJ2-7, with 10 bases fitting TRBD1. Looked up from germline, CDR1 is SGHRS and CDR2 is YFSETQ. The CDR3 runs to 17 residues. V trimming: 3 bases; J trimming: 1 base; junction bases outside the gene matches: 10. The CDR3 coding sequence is TGCGCCAGCAGCTCCCCCGGGACAGGGGTCCTATCCTACGAGCAGTACTTC. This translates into CASSSPGTGVLSYEQYF.

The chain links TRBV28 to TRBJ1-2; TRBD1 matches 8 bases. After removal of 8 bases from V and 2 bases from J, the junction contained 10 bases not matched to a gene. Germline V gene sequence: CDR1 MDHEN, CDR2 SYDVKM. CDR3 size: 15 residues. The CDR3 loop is CASAYSGGANYGYTF. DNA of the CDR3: TGTGCCAGCGCATATTCAGGGGGCGCGAACTATGGCTACACCTTC.